One and the same sample provided the 16 T cell receptor beta chains below, sequenced in a study of Tregs in tolerant kidney transplant recipients. These receptors lack a known antigen. Using immunoSEQ multiplex PCR, the repertoire was profiled, and TCRdb retains in-frame clones only, with some absent. Of about 44,000 clones in the sample, nearly 97% were seen once. The sample taken for sequencing was Tregs from blood cultured with allogeneic cells. The origin of the receptors is a human donor in good health.

The chain couples TRBV6-5 to TRBJ2-7; the D gene is possibly TRBD1 (6 bases). This CDR3 comprises 13 residues. Germline CDR1 reads MNHEY; CDR2 reads SVGAGI. V gave up 6 bases and J gave up 4 bases, with 13 bases separating them. The CDR3 sequence is CASSRRDIYEQYF. The DNA of the CDR3 is TGTGCCAGCAGCCGTCGGGACATTTACGAGCAGTACTTC.

The chain carries TRBV5-1 and TRBJ2-5, with D possibly being TRBD1 (6 bases). V dropped 4 bases and J dropped 5 bases, with 12 bases sitting between them. Germline V gives CDR1 SGHRS, CDR2 YFSETQ. The CDR3 is made up of 13 amino acids. The CDR3 is CASSPGTWETQYF. The DNA for the CDR3 is TGCGCCAGCAGCCCTGGGACATGGGAGACCCAGTACTTC.

The CDR3: CASSLQGRGTEAFF. CDR3 bases: TGTGCCAGCAGCTTACAAGGAAGGGGCACTGAAGCTTTCTTT. The rearrangement uses TRBV7-9 and TRBJ1-1; tentative D call: TRBD1 (5 bases). CDR1 SEHNR and CDR2 FQNEAQ come from the germline V gene (reference sequence). This CDR3 is built from 14 residues. V lost 2 bases, J lost 4 bases, and 11 bases lay in between.

CDR3 residues: CASSEFGGTAYEQYF. In nucleotides, the CDR3 is TGTGCCAGCAGTGAATTTGGGGGGACAGCCTACGAGCAGTACTTC. V and J are TRBV6-1 and TRBJ2-7, with a tentative D call TRBD1 (7 bases). The CDR3 spans 15 residues. Between the trimmed V and J ends, which lost 2 bases and 2 bases, there was a span of 13 bases. CDR1 MNHNS and CDR2 SASEGT come from the germline V gene.

This sequence joins TRBV30 and TRBJ1-5; tentatively, D is TRBD1 (5 bases). The CDR3 has 12 amino acids. Trimming removed 3 bases at V and 4 bases at J, with 7 bases between. Germline loops: CDR1 GTSNPN, CDR2 SVGIG (reference sequence). The CDR3 reads CAWRWGNQPQHF. Here the CDR3 DNA reads TGTGCCTGGAGGTGGGGGAATCAGCCCCAGCATTTT.

CDR3 sequence (DNA): TGCAGTGCTAGAAGAGTTCGGGGCTACACCTTC. This gives the protein CSARRVRGYTF. The gene calls are TRBV20-1 and TRBJ1-2, with D uncertain. The CDR3 runs to 11 residues. V lost 2 bases and J lost 8, with 9 bases in between. CDR1 and CDR2 from the germline V gene are DFQATT and SNEGSKA (reference sequence).

The chain is built from TRBV19 and TRBJ2-7; 8 positions agree with TRBD2. Trimming cost V 3 bases and J 1 base; bases outside gene matches: 5. The CDR3 has 15 amino acids. Germline assignment: CDR1 LNHDA and CDR2 SQIVND (reference sequence). The CDR3 protein is CASSIGGVRSYEQYF. The CDR3 bases are TGTGCCAGTAGTATCGGGGGGGTAAGGTCCTACGAGCAGTACTTC.

This clone came up once. V is TRBV6-5 and J is TRBJ2-7; 11 bases align to TRBD2. V trimming: 6 bases; J trimming: 5 bases; junction bases outside the gene matches: 6. There are 14 residues in the CDR3. Germline loops: CDR1 MNHEY, CDR2 SVGAGI. The CDR3 bases are TGTGCCAGCAGCCTACTAGCGGGAGTTCACGAGCAGTACTTC. Translation gives CASSLLAGVHEQYF.

The chain couples TRBV11-3 to TRBJ2-1; TRBD1 is a possible D gene (6 bases). This CDR3 has 15 amino acids. The V gene lost 1 base and the J gene lost 5 bases, with 12 bases spanning the gap. Germline CDR1 reads SGHNT; CDR2 reads YENEEA. CDR3 in amino acids: CASSLGWGLHNEQFF. CDR3 bases: TGTGCCAGCAGCTTAGGTTGGGGGCTACACAATGAGCAGTTCTTC. The complete variable domain, with remaining parts taken from reference TRBV11-3 and TRBJ2-1, reads EAGVVQSPRYKIIEKKQPVAFWCNPISGHNTLYWYLQNLGQGPELLIRYENEEAVDDSQLPKDRFSAERLKGVDSTLKIQPAELGDSAVYLCASSLGWGLHNEQFFGPGTRLTVL.

The rearrangement links TRBV9 to TRBJ2-2; no clear D. This CDR3 has 15 amino acids. V dropped 0 bases and J dropped 0 bases, with 6 bases sitting between them. The germline gives CDR1 SGDLS, CDR2 YYNGEE. This CDR3 reads CASSVAQPNTGELFF. The CDR3 DNA is TGTGCCAGCAGCGTAGCACAACCGAACACCGGGGAGCTGTTTTTT.

The J gene is TRBJ1-4, the V gene TRBV23-1; D unresolved. TRBV23-1 is an ORF, and what it does is uncertain. Trimming took 8 bases from V and 5 from J, leaving 18 bases between them. The CDR3 runs 15 residues. The CDR3 bases are TGCGCCAGCTCTCGGCTGGCGATACACAATGAAAAACTGTTTTTT. As protein: CASSRLAIHNEKLFF.

The rearrangement uses TRBV7-3 and TRBJ2-1; a possible D gene is TRBD2 (5 bases). The CDR3 contains 15 residues. V was clipped by 1 base and J by 2 bases, with 9 bases between them. Germline V CDR1 and CDR2: SGHTA, FQGTGA. The CDR3 loop is CASSLNHGTYNEQFF. CDR3 DNA: TGTGCCAGCAGCTTAAACCACGGGACCTACAATGAGCAGTTCTTC.

V gene TRBV19 combines with J gene TRBJ1-2; D gene ambiguous. The germline V gene encodes CDR1 LNHDA and CDR2 SQIVND (reference sequence). Trimming took off 6 bases at V and 6 bases at J, with 11 bases between the two ends. CDR3 length: 12 residues. In nucleotides, the CDR3 is TGTGCCAGTAGGGCGCTCGTCCATGGCTACACCTTC. It translates to CASRALVHGYTF.

The chain links TRBV9 to TRBJ2-1; D remains unclear. This CDR3 is built from 15 residues. From germline, CDR1 is SGDLS and CDR2 YYNGEE. The ends were cut back, 0 bases at V and 9 bases at J, with 16 bases in the middle. CDR3 region: CASSVGAPPLGEQFF. CDR3 in DNA: TGTGCCAGCAGCGTAGGGGCTCCGCCGTTAGGTGAGCAGTTCTTC.

This rearrangement joins TRBV2 to TRBJ2-1; D gene uncertain. In germline, CDR1 is SNHLY, CDR2 FYNNEI. This CDR3 comprises 15 residues. The V gene lost 3 bases and the J gene lost 4 bases, with 13 bases spanning the gap. The CDR3 DNA reads as TGTGCCAGCAGTGACGACTCCAGGTTATACAATGAGCAGTTCTTC. The encoded protein is CASSDDSRLYNEQFF.

The CDR3 region has the DNA TGTGCCAGCAGCTTGACAGGGCACACTGAAGCTTTCTTT. This codes for CASSLTGHTEAFF. The rearrangement joins TRBV11-2 to TRBJ1-1; 7 bases agree with TRBD1. Germline assignment: CDR1 SGHAT and CDR2 FQNNGV. This CDR3 has 13 amino acids. The junction had 1 base not matched to a gene; V was cut back by 3 bases and J by 3 bases.